The 22 T cell receptor beta chains presented below share a single source sample, sequenced in a study of CD8+CD57+ T cells in acquired aplastic anemia. Before being chosen for sequencing, patients had shown CD8+CD57+ cell expansion by flow cytometry. Genomic DNA served as template for TCR beta VDJ and CDR3 profiling. TCRdb analysed the reads with MiXCR anew, one entry per CDR3 protein. Counted here are around 150,000 distinct CDR3 sequences, over 70% occurring once; the ten biggest clones make up 35% to 50%. Specimen: sorted CD4+, CD8+, or CD8+CD57+ T cells (not recorded which) from PBMCs. The receptors were gathered from a human donor with aplastic anemia.

This clonotype has only one observation. The genes are TRBV6-2 or TRBV6-3 and TRBJ2-1; 9 bases agree with TRBD2. The J segment lost 4 bases and the V segment lost 7 bases, leaving 5 bases of the junction unmatched. This CDR3 region has 14 residues. Germline-derived CDR1 and CDR2 are MNHEY and SVGEGT. CDR3 bases: TGTGCCAGCACCGTAGCGGGAGTGTACAATGAGCAGTTCTTC. Protein: CASTVAGVYNEQFF.

This chain links TRBV9 with TRBJ2-2; 8 bases align to TRBD2. Losses at the gene ends were 4 bases for V and 8 bases for J; bases not matched to a gene: 10. Per the germline V gene, CDR1 is SGDLS and CDR2 is YYNGEE. CDR3 length: 15 residues. Here the CDR3 DNA reads TGTGCCAGCAGCACCGAGAGCGGGGGCTTTGGGGAGCTGTTTTTT. Amino acids: CASSTESGGFGELFF. The full variable domain, rest sourced from reference TRBV9 and TRBJ2-2, is DSGVTQTPKHLITATGQRVTLRCSPRSGDLSVYWYQQSLDQGLQFLIQYYNGEERAKGNILERFSAQQFPDLHSELNLSSLELGDSALYFCASSTESGGFGELFFGEGSRLTVL.

This clonotype showed up many times. The rearrangement links TRBV6-5 to TRBJ1-1, with D maybe TRBD1 (5 bases). The V end was cut by 5 bases, the J end by 10 bases, with 14 bases between. This CDR3 contains 12 residues. Germline V gives CDR1 MNHEY, CDR2 SVGAGI. The CDR3 loop reads CASSTTGTSAFF. DNA for the CDR3: TGTGCCAGCAGTACGACCGGGACCTCAGCTTTCTTT.

V and J are TRBV24-1 and TRBJ1-6, with TRBD1 as a possible D gene (6 bases). CDR3 length: 16 amino acids. From germline, CDR1 is KGHDR and CDR2 SFDVKD. V was shortened by 3 bases and J by 4 bases, with 12 bases between the two germline ends. The CDR3 bases are TGTGCCACCAGTGATCCCCAGACAGGTTATAATTCACCCCTCCACTTT. Protein product: CATSDPQTGYNSPLHF.

This sequence joins TRBV12-3 or TRBV12-4 and TRBJ1-2, with D unresolved. The CDR3 runs to 14 residues. Trimming removed 3 bases at V and 4 bases at J, with 12 bases between. The CDR3 is CASSFDPALYGYTF. For the CDR3, the DNA is TGTGCCAGCAGTTTCGATCCCGCTCTCTATGGCTACACCTTC.

The chain is built from TRBV10-1 and TRBJ2-1, with 11 bases identical to TRBD2. The trim removed 2 bases at V and 2 bases at J, leaving 5 bases unmatched. Germline lookup yields CDR1 WNHNN and CDR2 SYGVQD (reference sequence). There are 17 residues in the CDR3. CDR3 amino acids: CASSEASGGTTYNEQFF. CDR3 DNA: TGCGCCAGCAGTGAGGCTAGCGGGGGGACCACCTACAATGAGCAGTTCTTC.

Details on this clonotype: An end of the junction does not agree with germline; a read error may underlie this. The rearrangement joins TRBV20-1 to TRBJ1-1; 7 bases align to TRBD1. This CDR3 is 12 amino acids long. Germline V gives CDR1 DFQATT, CDR2 SNEGSKA (reference sequence). The CDR3 is CSAGDRETEAFF. The CDR3 bases are TGCAGTGCTGGAGACAGGGAGACTGAAGCTTTCTTT.

The chain employs TRBV9 and TRBJ2-2; D ambiguous. Per the germline V gene, CDR1 is SGDLS and CDR2 is YYNGEE. V was trimmed by 0 bases and J by 5 bases, leaving 14 bases between them. CDR3 length: 16 residues. CDR3 sequence: CASSVGAPLGTGELFF. In nucleotides, the CDR3 is TGTGCCAGCAGCGTAGGTGCCCCCTTGGGAACCGGGGAGCTGTTTTTT. The whole variable domain, remainder taken from reference TRBV9 and TRBJ2-2, is DSGVTQTPKHLITATGQRVTLRCSPRSGDLSVYWYQQSLDQGLQFLIQYYNGEERAKGNILERFSAQQFPDLHSELNLSSLELGDSALYFCASSVGAPLGTGELFFGEGSRLTVL.

The J gene is TRBJ1-4, the V gene TRBV24-1; D not certain. The ends were cut back, 3 bases at V and 0 bases at J, with 13 bases in the middle. Germline lookup yields CDR1 KGHDR and CDR2 SFDVKD. The CDR3 extends over 17 amino acids. As DNA, the CDR3 is TGTGCCACCAGTGATGGGCAGGAATACGCAACTAATGAAAAACTGTTTTTT. Translation: CATSDGQEYATNEKLFF.

The J gene is TRBJ2-7, the V gene TRBV7-9, with 10 bases aligning to TRBD1. This CDR3 is 18 amino acids long. The ends lost 5 bases at V and 2 bases at J; junction bases unmatched: 15. Germline lookup yields CDR1 SEHNR and CDR2 FQNEAQ (reference sequence). The CDR3 protein is CASSPTMIRQGATYEQYF. DNA of the CDR3: TGTGCCAGCAGCCCAACCATGATAAGACAGGGGGCTACCTACGAGCAGTACTTC. The full variable domain, with the rest looked up from reference TRBV7-9 and TRBJ2-7, is DTGVSQNPRHKITKRGQNVTFRCDPISEHNRLYWYRQTLGQGPEFLTYFQNEAQLEKSRLLSDRFSAERPKGSFSTLEIQRTEQGDSAMYLCASSPTMIRQGATYEQYFGPGTRLTVT.

The gene calls are TRBV15 and TRBJ2-1, with 10 bases identical to TRBD2. J gave up 1 base and V 1 base, and 1 base lay outside the gene matches. Germline CDR1 LNHNV, CDR2 YYDKDF (reference sequence). CDR3 size: 16 residues. As DNA, the CDR3 is TGTGCCACCAGCAGAGGGACTAGCGGTTCCTACAATGAGCAGTTCTTC. Protein sequence: CATSRGTSGSYNEQFF.

This rearrangement joins TRBV9 to TRBJ2-1; weak D call: TRBD2 (6 bases). Trimming cost V 0 bases and J 6 bases, with 16 bases left between them. The CDR3 sequence is 16 residues long. Germline-derived CDR1 and CDR2 are SGDLS and YYNGEE. Written as DNA, the CDR3 is TGTGCCAGCAGCGTAGTTATGGGCGGGAAATTCAATGAGCAGTTCTTC. Translation: CASSVVMGGKFNEQFF.

This clonotype was observed a few times. The chain uses TRBV20-1 and TRBJ1-1, with D unresolved. Trimming took off 3 bases at V and 7 bases at J, with 15 bases between the two ends. Germline V lookup: CDR1 DFQATT, CDR2 SNEGSKA (reference sequence). The CDR3 has 13 residues. The CDR3 loop reads CSARSPEGSEAFF. CDR3 nucleotide sequence: TGCAGTGCTAGGTCCCCGGAAGGCAGTGAAGCTTTCTTT.

The rearrangement uses TRBV7-9 and TRBJ1-6; TRBD1 matches at 7 bases. The CDR3 runs 17 residues. V shed 4 bases and J 13 bases; nucleotides not matched to a gene: 19. Germline CDR1 and CDR2: SEHNR and FQNEAQ (reference sequence). CDR3 sequence reads: CASSSAEGAGGLGPLHF. In DNA, the CDR3 is TGTGCCAGCAGCTCAGCCGAGGGGGCCGGGGGGCTGGGGCCCCTCCACTTT.

This chain joins TRBV24-1 and TRBJ2-2, with 12 bases matching TRBD2. The CDR3 spans 16 residues. Germline V gives CDR1 KGHDR, CDR2 SFDVKD. The V segment lost 5 bases and the J segment 2 bases; nucleotides outside the gene matches: 2. CDR3 coding DNA: TGTGCCACCAGTGGACTAGCGGGAGACAACACCGGGGAGCTGTTTTTT. Amino acid sequence: CATSGLAGDNTGELFF.

This sequence joins TRBV18 and TRBJ1-5; D might be TRBD1 (6 bases). Germline V lookup: CDR1 KGHSH, CDR2 LQKENI. V lost 4 bases and J 7 bases, leaving 20 bases between the germline ends. The CDR3 covers 16 residues. The CDR3 DNA sequence: TGTGCCAGCTCACTATCGCTCCCGGGGGCGGGGCAGCCCCAGCATTTT. Encoded protein: CASSLSLPGAGQPQHF.

The chain is built from TRBV20-1 and TRBJ2-7; a weak D match, TRBD2 (7 bases). Between the trimmed V and J ends, which lost 1 base and 3 bases, there was a span of 10 bases. The length of the CDR3 is 13 residues. Germline CDR1 DFQATT, CDR2 SNEGSKA (reference sequence). As DNA, the CDR3 is TGCAGTGCTAGAGCGGGGGGCATCTACGAGCAGTACTTC. Amino acid sequence: CSARAGGIYEQYF.

This clonotype was picked up a small number of times. The chain joins TRBV20-1 to TRBJ2-7; weak D call: TRBD2 (5 bases). The V end lost 4 bases, the J end lost 3 bases, and 16 bases lay between the germline ends. From germline, CDR1 is DFQATT and CDR2 SNEGSKA (reference sequence). CDR3 length: 14 residues. CDR3 amino acids: CSATTEEVVYEQYF. The CDR3 DNA reads as TGCAGTGCTACCACAGAGGAGGTTGTCTACGAGCAGTACTTC.

This clonotype has a single count. An end of the junction does not agree with germline; a read error may underlie this. The chain has TRBV29-1 and TRBJ1-1; 7 positions agree with TRBD1. Germline V gives CDR1 SQVTM, CDR2 ANQGSEA. This CDR3 spans 14 amino acids. CDR3 sequence (DNA): TGCAGCGCCTCAAACAGGGGAATGAACACTGAAGCTTCCTTT. Translation: CSASNRGMNTEASF.

This clonotype was observed a few times. The CDR3 is CASSLGGLLMTDTQYF. The DNA of the CDR3 is TGTGCCAGCAGCCTTGGGGGCCTGCTAATGACAGATACGCAGTATTTT. The rearrangement joins TRBV7-2 to TRBJ2-3, with D perhaps matching TRBD1 (6 bases). The V end lost 5 bases, the J end lost 3 bases, and 18 bases lay between the germline ends. The germline gives CDR1 SGHTA, CDR2 FQGNSA. The CDR3 is 16 amino acids.

The chain uses TRBV10-3 and TRBJ1-3; no clear D. Trimming removed 4 bases from V and 2 bases from J, with 0 bases in between. The germline V gene has CDR1 ENHRY and CDR2 SYGVKD. This CDR3 is built from 11 residues. The CDR3 DNA sequence: TGTGCCATCAGTGCTGGAAACACCATATATTTT. Protein: CAISAGNTIYF.

The genes are TRBV29-1 and TRBJ2-1; 8 positions agree with TRBD2. The CDR3 contains 15 residues. CDR1 is SQVTM and CDR2 is ANQGSEA in the germline V gene. With 4 bases clipped from V and 6 bases from J, the junction kept 11 bases outside the gene matches. CDR3: CSVVSGSGSFNEQFF. CDR3 nucleotide sequence: TGCAGCGTTGTTTCCGGCAGCGGGAGCTTCAATGAGCAGTTCTTC.